The sequence of this TCR beta chain was determined in a study of cytomegalovirus exposure and HLA in healthy donors. In the study overall: The 120 validation repertoires and the approximately 700 first-cohort repertoires shared a platform, a later analysis reported. Study results and caveats: The majority of TCR sequences were rare, yet some public TCRs appeared in many donors. Cytomegalovirus association was assigned to about 150 TCR beta chains.

A 120-subject validation cohort, separate from the approximately 720-subject first cohort, supplied the donors. The assay was immunoSEQ multiplex PCR, and TCRdb's table has in-frame clones only and misses some. The table lists about 340,000 clones, roughly 89% of them singletons. Concerning this clone: The target antigen is unknown.

The CDR3 totals 17 residues. The germline V and J ends were trimmed by 2 bases and 9 bases, with 24 bases remaining between them. Germline values: CDR1 LGHNA, CDR2 YNFKEQ. The V and J genes are TRBV4-2 and TRBJ2-3, with D possibly TRBD1 on 9 matching bases. The sequencing input was PBMCs. This receptor was obtained from a woman between 18 and 29 years old in good health and CMV-seronegative. The DNA for the CDR3 is TGTGCCAGCAGCCAACCTACTAGCGGCGGCGGGACAGGGACGCAGTATTTT. Its translation is CASSQPTSGGGTGTQYF.